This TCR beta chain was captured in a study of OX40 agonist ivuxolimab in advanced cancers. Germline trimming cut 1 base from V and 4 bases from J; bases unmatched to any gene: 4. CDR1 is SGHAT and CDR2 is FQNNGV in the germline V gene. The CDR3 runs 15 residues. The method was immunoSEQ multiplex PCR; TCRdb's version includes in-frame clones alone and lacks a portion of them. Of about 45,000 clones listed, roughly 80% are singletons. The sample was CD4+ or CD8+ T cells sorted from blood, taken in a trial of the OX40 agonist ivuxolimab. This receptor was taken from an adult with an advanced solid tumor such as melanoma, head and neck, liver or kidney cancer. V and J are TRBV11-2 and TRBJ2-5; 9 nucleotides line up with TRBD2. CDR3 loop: CASSLVAGAAETQYF. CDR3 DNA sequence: TGTGCCAGCAGCTTAGTAGCGGGAGCTGCAGAGACCCAGTACTTC.